A selection of T cell receptor beta chains follows, all from one sample in a study of blood T cell repertoires in COVID-19. Assay used: immunoSEQ multiplex PCR; TCRdb lists only in-frame clones, some missing. Of under 200,000 clones listed, around nine tenths are singletons. Source material: peripheral blood. The receptor set was obtained from a man aged 55 to 70 with COVID-19, enrolled during active disease. CDR3s include the opening cysteine and the closing phenylalanine or tryptophan. The D gene is left open where the match is weak. Rows give clone size only sometimes, using once, few, many, or a class for an expanded clone.

>.|TRBJ2-1|.|TRBV11-2
CASSSHVDEQFF
TGTGCCAGCAGCTCCCACGTAGATGAGCAGTTCTTC
>.|TRBJ1-1|.|TRBV5-1
CASSLDAGAGTEAFF
TGCGCCAGCAGCTTGGACGCGGGCGCGGGCACTGAAGCTTTCTTT
>.|TRBJ1-1|.|TRBV4-3
CASSAQPGAGDTEAFF
TGCGCCAGCAGCGCACAACCAGGGGCTGGCGACACTGAAGCTTTCTTT
>.|TRBJ2-1|TRBD2|TRBV5-1
CASTPGSIAGGQLGQFF
TGCGCCAGCACCCCCGGATCGATAGCGGGAGGGCAATTGGGGCAGTTCTTC
>.|TRBJ1-5|.|TRBV25-1
CASSPPGSSNQPQHF
TGTGCCAGCAGTCCCCCGGGAAGTAGCAATCAGCCCCAGCATTTT
>.|TRBJ2-7|TRBD2|TRBV3-1/TRBV3-2
CASSPQHSGGGYEQYF
TGTGCCAGCAGCCCACAACATAGCGGGGGCGGCTACGAGCAGTACTTC
>few|TRBJ1-6|.|TRBV28
CASSLRVVSPLHF
TGTGCCAGCAGTTTGAGGGTAGTCTCACCCCTCCACTTT
>.|TRBJ1-1|.|TRBV6-5
CASSYSGTGDTEAFF
TGTGCCAGCAGTTACTCGGGGACTGGGGACACTGAAGCTTTCTTT
>.|TRBJ2-1|TRBD2|TRBV19
CASRLDSGGPYNEQFF
TGTGCCAGTAGACTTGATAGCGGGGGCCCCTACAATGAGCAGTTCTTC
>.|TRBJ1-2|.|TRBV4-3
CASSQDRGYYGYTF
TGCGCCAGCAGCCAAGATCGCGGGTATTATGGCTACACCTTC
>once|TRBJ2-1|.|TRBV20-1
CSASAVLTHNEQFF
TGCAGTGCTAGTGCCGTCCTAACTCACAATGAGCAGTTCTTC
>.|TRBJ1-1|.|TRBV6-5
CATHNENTEAFF
TGTGCCACCCACAACGAGAACACTGAAGCTTTCTTT
>few|TRBJ2-1|TRBD2|TRBV6-5
CASSSPGLEKFF
TGTGCCAGCAGTTCCCCGGGACTAGAAAAGTTCTTC
>few|TRBJ2-6|TRBD1|TRBV19
CASSMTGGINVLTF
TGTGCCAGTAGTATGACAGGGGGTATCAACGTCCTGACTTTC
>few|TRBJ2-7|TRBD2|TRBV5-1
CASSPIVAGSGEQYF
TGCGCCAGCAGCCCCATTGTAGCGGGATCGGGTGAGCAGTACTTC
>.|TRBJ1-3|.|TRBV29-1
CSAGGGFDFSGNTIYF
TGCAGCGCGGGTGGGGGGTTCGATTTTTCTGGAAACACCATATATTTT
>.|TRBJ2-1|.|TRBV21-1
CASSKHRAYNEQFF
TGTGCCAGCAGCAAACATCGGGCCTACAATGAGCAGTTCTTC
>.|TRBJ1-1|.|TRBV5-1
CASSPTAGAAEAFF
TGCGCCAGCAGCCCGACTGCAGGGGCGGCTGAAGCTTTCTTT
>.|TRBJ2-7|TRBD1|TRBV28
CASSSAGTGGAGEQYF
TGTGCCAGCAGTTCCGCCGGGACAGGGGGCGCGGGCGAGCAGTACTTC
>.|TRBJ1-1|.|TRBV7-2
CASSPSRAVNTEAFF
TGTGCCAGCAGCCCCTCGAGGGCGGTAAACACTGAAGCTTTCTTT
>.|TRBJ2-5|TRBD2|TRBV7-2
CASSWGTRRETQYF
TGTGCCAGCAGCTGGGGGACTAGGCGGGAGACCCAGTACTTC
>.|TRBJ2-5|TRBD1|TRBV24-1
CATSDITGGETQYF
TGTGCCACCAGTGATATCACAGGGGGGGAGACCCAGTACTTC
>.|TRBJ2-4|TRBD2|TRBV5-5
CASSLAGTRGPQNIQYF
TGTGCCAGCAGCTTGGCCGGGACTAGAGGACCCCAAAACATTCAGTACTTC
>.|TRBJ2-1|TRBD1|TRBV7-9
CASQGQNLYNEQFF
TGTGCCAGTCAGGGACAGAACCTCTACAATGAGCAGTTCTTC
>.|TRBJ2-7|TRBD2|TRBV6-2/TRBV6-3
CASSYSRGLAGAYEQYF
TGTGCCAGCAGTTATTCGCGAGGACTAGCGGGAGCCTACGAGCAGTACTTC
>.|TRBJ2-7|TRBD2|TRBV6-2/TRBV6-3
CASSNPGGSFYEQYF
TGTGCCAGCAGCAATCCGGGAGGAAGCTTTTACGAGCAGTACTTC
>.|TRBJ2-6|.|TRBV11-3
CASSSGGSGSGANVLTF
TGTGCCAGCAGCTCCGGCGGATCCGGCTCTGGGGCCAACGTCCTGACTTTC
>.|TRBJ1-5|.|TRBV28
CASRTTVFNQPQHF
TGTGCCAGCAGAACGACAGTATTCAATCAGCCCCAGCATTTT
>.|TRBJ2-5|.|TRBV12-3/TRBV12-4
CASSQSMGRVHF
TGTGCCAGCAGCCAATCAATGGGCAGGGTACACTTC
>.|TRBJ2-3|.|TRBV12-3/TRBV12-4
CASSYDRSTQYF
TGTGCCAGCAGCTATGACAGGTCAACGCAGTATTTT
>.|TRBJ2-7|.|TRBV5-4
CASSTGKSYEQYF
TGTGCCAGCAGCACAGGGAAATCCTACGAGCAGTACTTC
>.|TRBJ2-3|TRBD2|TRBV5-1
CASGLAGNTDTQYF
TGCGCCAGCGGGCTAGCGGGAAACACAGATACGCAGTATTTT
>.|TRBJ2-3|.|TRBV11-3
CASSSKQGRGDTQYF
TGTGCCAGCAGCTCGAAACAGGGACGGGGAGATACGCAGTATTTT
>once|TRBJ2-3|TRBD2|TRBV6-5
CASSGGAGVADTQYF
TGTGCCAGCAGCGGGGGAGCGGGAGTCGCAGATACGCAGTATTTT
>.|TRBJ1-4|TRBD1|TRBV7-2
CASSLTGSNEKLFF
TGTGCCAGCAGCTTGACAGGGTCAAACGAAAAACTGTTTTTT
>.|TRBJ1-6|TRBD1|TRBV6-6
CASSAGQSNSPLHF
TGTGCCAGCAGTGCGGGACAGTCTAATTCACCCCTCCACTTT
>.|TRBJ1-5|TRBD1|TRBV19
CASCDTGTGNQPQHF
TGTGCCAGCTGTGATACCGGGACAGGGAATCAGCCCCAGCATTTT
>once|TRBJ2-2|TRBD1|TRBV25-1
CASSGIPGQGGLAGELFF
TGTGCCAGCAGTGGCATACCGGGACAGGGGGGTTTGGCCGGGGAGCTGTTTTTT
>.|TRBJ1-2|TRBD1|TRBV27
CASRNQETGAGYTF
TGTGCCAGCAGAAATCAAGAGACAGGGGCAGGCTACACCTTC
>few|TRBJ2-3|TRBD1|TRBV14
CASSQQQGPDTQYF
TGTGCCAGCAGCCAACAACAGGGGCCAGATACGCAGTATTTT
>.|TRBJ1-2|TRBD1|TRBV27
CASSFFDPGQGANYGYTF
TGTGCCAGCAGTTTTTTTGATCCGGGACAGGGGGCTAACTATGGCTACACCTTC
>.|TRBJ1-4|.|TRBV7-2
CASSFSNEKLFF
TGTGCCAGCAGCTTTAGTAATGAAAAACTGTTTTTT
>.|TRBJ1-4|.|TRBV19
CASKWGETNEKLFF
TGTGCCAGTAAATGGGGGGAGACTAATGAAAAACTGTTTTTT
>.|TRBJ2-1|.|TRBV28
CASCLDGSYNEQFF
TGTGCCTCTTGTCTAGATGGGTCCTACAATGAGCAGTTCTTC
>.|TRBJ1-2|TRBD1|TRBV2
CASSEQGQGNYGYTF
TGTGCCAGCAGTGAGCAGGGACAGGGGAACTATGGCTACACCTTC
>once|TRBJ1-2|.|TRBV12-3/TRBV12-4
CASTLVPDYGYTF
TGTGCCAGCACCCTCGTCCCGGACTATGGCTACACCTTC
>.|TRBJ1-3|TRBD1|TRBV24-1
CATSDSGTGSSGNTIYF
TGTGCCACCAGTGATTCTGGGACAGGCAGCTCTGGAAACACCATATATTTT
>.|TRBJ1-2|.|TRBV2
CASIILTGNYGYTF
TGTGCCAGCATTATACTGACGGGAAACTATGGCTACACCTTC
>once|TRBJ2-3|.|TRBV25-1
CASSEYGSASTDTQYF
TGTGCCAGCAGTGAATATGGGAGCGCTAGCACAGATACGCAGTATTTT
>.|TRBJ2-4|TRBD1|TRBV15
CATSSAPAGTGDKNIQYF
TGTGCCACCAGCAGCGCACCTGCCGGGACAGGGGACAAAAACATTCAGTACTTC
>.|TRBJ1-4|.|TRBV9
CASSVAPTTTNEKLFF
TGTGCCAGCAGCGTAGCTCCCACTACAACTAATGAAAAACTGTTTTTT
>.|TRBJ1-6|TRBD1|TRBV4-3
CASSPRTGGGSPLHF
TGCGCCAGCAGCCCCCGGACAGGGGGAGGATCACCCCTCCACTTT
>.|TRBJ2-3|TRBD2|TRBV27
CASSLAGGPRADTQYF
TGTGCCAGCAGTTTAGCGGGGGGGCCGAGGGCAGATACGCAGTATTTT
>.|TRBJ2-5|TRBD2|TRBV18
CASSPGVLAGDLETQYF
TGTGCCAGCTCACCAGGGGTCCTAGCGGGAGACTTGGAGACCCAGTACTTC